These 19 T cell receptor beta chains were all obtained from the same sample, sequenced in a study of control samples from healthy donors and cancer patients. The repertoire was sequenced with immunoSEQ multiplex PCR; TCRdb's copy has only in-frame clones and lacks some. The sample has approximately 50,000 clones, 85% to 95% seen once. Sequenced: blood. These receptors all stem from a man aged 25-40 years in good health.

This rearrangement joins TRBV7-9 to TRBJ2-6; D is ambiguous. This CDR3 is 15 amino acids long. The V end was cut by 5 bases, the J end by 1 base, with 9 bases between. Germline lookup yields CDR1 SEHNR and CDR2 FQNEAQ (reference sequence). The CDR3 DNA follows: TGTGCCAGCAGCCCCACGAGTTCTGGGGCCAACGTCCTGACTTTC. This gives the protein CASSPTSSGANVLTF.

The chain carries TRBV7-9 and TRBJ2-1, with D perhaps matching TRBD2 (5 bases). CDR3 length equals 14 residues. Germline CDR1 reads SEHNR; CDR2 reads FQNEAQ (reference sequence). V shed 3 bases and J shed 6 bases, with 12 bases lying between them. The CDR3 is CASSFSTSVNEQFF. The CDR3 region has the DNA TGTGCCAGCAGCTTCTCAACTAGTGTCAATGAGCAGTTCTTC.

The rearrangement uses TRBV28 and TRBJ1-5; a weak D match, TRBD1 (6 bases). Germline V gene data show CDR1 as MDHEN and CDR2 as SYDVKM. Trimming left V 7 bases short and J 0 bases short, with 13 bases between. The CDR3 runs 15 residues. CDR3: CASNKQGHSNQPQHF. The CDR3, as DNA: TGTGCCAGCAACAAACAGGGCCATAGCAATCAGCCCCAGCATTTT.

The rearrangement joins TRBV7-9 to TRBJ2-5, with a possible D match to TRBD2 (7 bases). This CDR3 spans 14 amino acids. Germline loops: CDR1 SEHNR, CDR2 FQNEAQ (reference sequence). The ends were cut back, 6 bases at V and 5 bases at J, with 16 bases in the middle. CDR3 region: CASRAVGGRETQYF. Written as DNA, the CDR3 is TGTGCCAGCAGAGCAGTGGGGGGGCGTGAGACCCAGTACTTC.

This chain joins TRBV6-6 and TRBJ1-5; 8 bases map to TRBD1. Germline CDR1 is MNHNY and CDR2 is SVGAGI (reference sequence). CDR3 size: 14 residues. Trimming removed 8 bases from V and 6 bases from J; junction bases left unmatched: 9. The CDR3 DNA follows: TGTGCCAGCTCCCTACAGGGGGAGGTTCAGCCCCAGCATTTT. This translates into CASSLQGEVQPQHF.

The CDR3 is CSASGALASYEQYF. The CDR3 DNA follows: TGCAGTGCTAGTGGGGCGCTTGCCTCCTACGAGCAGTACTTC. This chain links TRBV20-1 with TRBJ2-7, with D possibly matching TRBD1 (5 bases). The CDR3 is made up of 14 amino acids. V lost 3 bases and J 0 bases, leaving 12 bases between the germline ends. Germline CDR1 is DFQATT and CDR2 is SNEGSKA (reference sequence).

The chain combines TRBV29-1 with TRBJ2-7, with 14 bases fitting TRBD2. V was clipped by 6 bases and J by 5 bases; unmatched bases: 0. The CDR3 sequence is 12 residues long. Germline assignment: CDR1 SQVTM and CDR2 ANQGSEA. CDR3 protein: CSVGLAGDEQYF. CDR3 nucleotides: TGCAGCGTGGGACTAGCGGGAGACGAGCAGTACTTC.

The rearrangement joins TRBV4-1 to TRBJ2-1; D is ambiguous. Trimming removed 1 base at V and 6 bases at J, with 16 bases between. Germline assignment: CDR1 MGHRA and CDR2 YSYEKL. The CDR3 consists of 16 residues. The DNA of the CDR3 is TGCGCCAGCAGCCAAGTTAATCATCTATCGGGCAATGAGCAGTTCTTC. Its protein product is CASSQVNHLSGNEQFF.

This clone was recorded only once. The chain recombines TRBV19 with TRBJ2-5, with D perhaps given as TRBD1 or TRBD2 (5 bases each). V shed 6 bases and J shed 4 bases, with 21 bases lying between them. This CDR3 region has 16 residues. Germline CDR1 and CDR2: LNHDA and SQIVND (reference sequence). The CDR3 is CASSTHRGQRGETQYF. The CDR3 DNA sequence: TGTGCCAGTAGCACCCACCGGGGCCAGAGGGGAGAGACCCAGTACTTC.

This rearrangement joins TRBV5-1 to TRBJ2-1; possible D gene TRBD1, 5 bases. The CDR3 sequence is 15 residues long. CDR1 is SGHRS and CDR2 is YFSETQ in the germline V gene. Trimming cost V 0 bases and J 7 bases, with 14 bases left between them. CDR3 bases: TGCGCCAGCAGCTTGGGCAGGGCCCTGGAGAATGAGCAGTTCTTC. Translated, it gives CASSLGRALENEQFF.

The gene calls are TRBV18 and TRBJ2-1, with TRBD2 identical over 12 bases. V was clipped by 5 bases and J by 10 bases; unmatched bases: 6. Germline V gene data show CDR1 as KGHSH and CDR2 as LQKENI. The CDR3 has 14 amino acids. CDR3 sequence reads: CASSGLAGIGEQFF. In DNA form, the CDR3 reads TGTGCCAGCTCAGGACTAGCGGGAATCGGGGAGCAGTTCTTC. Supplemented by reference TRBV18 and TRBJ2-1, the full variable domain reads NAGVMQNPRHLVRRRGQEARLRCSPMKGHSHVYWYRQLPEEGLKFMVYLQKENIIDESGMPKERFSAEFPKEGPSILRIQQVVRGDSAAYFCASSGLAGIGEQFFGPGTRLTVL.

V usage is TRBV9 and J usage is TRBJ1-4; D ambiguous. Germline assignment: CDR1 SGDLS and CDR2 YYNGEE. The CDR3 runs 14 residues. Trimming stripped 3 bases from V and 8 bases from J, with 14 bases between. The CDR3 DNA reads TGTGCCAGCAGCGCAGGACGGGCGGGGGAAAAACTGTTTTTT. Translated, it gives CASSAGRAGEKLFF.

This clone was detected only once. V is TRBV27 and J is TRBJ2-1; 8 nucleotides match TRBD2. Looked up from germline, CDR1 is MNHEY and CDR2 is SMNVEV (reference sequence). V trimming: 0 bases; J trimming: 4 bases; junction bases outside the gene matches: 2. The CDR3 is made up of 15 amino acids. The CDR3 here is CASSLSAGVYNEQFF. Written as DNA, the CDR3 is TGTGCCAGCAGTTTATCAGCGGGAGTTTACAATGAGCAGTTCTTC.

This rearrangement joins TRBV18 to TRBJ2-5, with D perhaps TRBD2 (6 bases). Germline assignment: CDR1 KGHSH and CDR2 LQKENI. There are 15 residues in the CDR3. Between the trimmed V and J ends, which lost 0 bases and 5 bases, there was a span of 13 bases. The CDR3 loop reads CASSPPGPAGETQYF. DNA for the CDR3: TGTGCCAGCTCACCACCGGGCCCCGCGGGGGAGACCCAGTACTTC.

This clone was seen only once. The J gene is TRBJ2-7, the V gene TRBV27; D is tentatively TRBD1 or TRBD2 (7 bases each). Germline CDR1 and CDR2: MNHEY and SMNVEV (reference sequence). Trimming took off 1 base at V and 3 bases at J, with 10 bases between the two ends. The CDR3 runs 14 residues. Here the CDR3 DNA reads TGTGCCAGCAGTTTATTCAGGGGGGGCTACGAGCAGTACTTC. Translating it yields CASSLFRGGYEQYF.

This clone occurred once. The rearrangement uses TRBV5-6 and TRBJ2-3; possible D gene TRBD1, 5 bases. The CDR3 spans 12 residues. Trimming left V 1 base short and J 8 bases short, with 8 bases between. In germline, CDR1 is SGHDT, CDR2 YYEEEE. The CDR3 DNA reads TGTGCCAGCAGCTTGTTCAGGGTTACGCAGTATTTT. This codes for CASSLFRVTQYF.

The chain links TRBV27 to TRBJ1-5; perhaps TRBD1 as D (6 bases). Germline CDR1 MNHEY, CDR2 SMNVEV (reference sequence). The CDR3 totals 19 residues. V lost 2 bases to trimming and J lost 3 bases, with 23 bases between them. CDR3 sequence (DNA): TGTGCCAGCAGTTTAAGGCCCCCCCCACAGGGAGGGGTCAATCAGCCCCAGCATTTT. Translated, it gives CASSLRPPPQGGVNQPQHF.

The rearrangement links TRBV5-4 to TRBJ1-2, with 8 positions matching TRBD1. Germline CDR1 reads SGHNT; CDR2 reads YYREEE (reference sequence). This CDR3 contains 15 residues. Trimming cost V 4 bases and J 3 bases; bases outside gene matches: 8. CDR3 residues: CASSPRGRGHYGYTF. In DNA, the CDR3 is TGTGCCAGCAGCCCCAGGGGGCGCGGCCACTATGGCTACACCTTC.

This chain uses TRBV14 with TRBJ2-3, with D possibly TRBD2 on 6 matching bases. Looked up from germline, CDR1 is SGHDN and CDR2 is FVKESK. The CDR3 sequence is 19 residues long. Trimming cost V 0 bases and J 6 bases, with 25 bases left between them. The CDR3 DNA follows: TGTGCCAGCAGCCAAGATTACCCTAGCCTAGGAGGGAGTCTGGATACGCAGTATTTT. Amino acids: CASSQDYPSLGGSLDTQYF. Supplemented by reference TRBV14 and TRBJ2-3, the full variable domain reads EAGVTQFPSHSVIEKGQTVTLRCDPISGHDNLYWYRRVMGKEIKFLLHFVKESKQDESGMPNNRFLAERTGGTYSTLKVQPAELEDSGVYFCASSQDYPSLGGSLDTQYFGPGTRLTVL.